The 28 T cell receptor beta chains reported below all come from one sample, sequenced in a study of molecular identifiers for immune sequencing clone quantification. TCRdb called the PCR reads again in MiXCR, with one record for every CDR3 protein. Counted here are some 680,000 distinct CDR3 sequences, about 25% occurring once; the ten biggest clones make up 0.6% to 0.9%. Sequenced input: naive CD8+ T cells from blood, with Jurkat cell RNA spiked in. Sample subset: FACS-sorted CD8+CD4-CCR7+CD45RA+ naive T cells. The origin of the receptors is a human donor in good health. Some libraries in this study had Jurkat cell RNA spiked in.

This clonotype has more than one count but fewer than ten. The V gene is TRBV20-1, the J gene TRBJ2-3; 10 nucleotides match TRBD1. The germline CDR1 and CDR2 sequences are DFQATT and SNEGSKA (reference sequence). This CDR3 is built from 17 residues. Unmatched junction bases numbered 13, after V lost 3 bases and J lost 4 bases. This CDR3 is CSASTFDRGRGADTQYF. The CDR3 coding sequence is TGCAGTGCTAGTACTTTTGACAGGGGGCGAGGTGCAGATACGCAGTATTTT.

Notes on this clonotype: This may stem from a read error, because a much larger clone lies one nucleotide away. The chain couples TRBV7-2 to TRBJ2-3, with a tentative D call TRBD1 (6 bases). CDR1 is SGHTA, CDR2 FQGNSA, per germline. The length of the CDR3 is 15 residues. The CDR3 coding sequence is TGTGCCAGCGGCTTAGATCAGGGGTTCGCAGATACGCAGTATTTT. Amino acids: CASGLDQGFADTQYF.

This clonotype was found a few times. The chain joins TRBV6-2 or TRBV6-3 to TRBJ2-3, with TRBD2 identical over 13 bases. The CDR3 spans 21 residues. Germline values: CDR1 MNHEY, CDR2 SVGEGT. The junction had 12 bases not matched to a gene; V was cut back by 0 bases and J by 0 bases. DNA of the CDR3: TGTGCCAGCAGTTACTCCCGAACCACTAGCGGGGGGGCCGTCAGCACAGATACGCAGTATTTT. This gives the protein CASSYSRTTSGGAVSTDTQYF.

In this sample, this clonotype turned up many times. Here the CDR3 DNA reads TGTGCCAGCAGACACCTGGGGCACCCCGAGACCCAGTACTTC. Protein sequence: CASRHLGHPETQYF. The chain is built from TRBV6-2 or TRBV6-3 and TRBJ2-5; TRBD1 might be the D (5 bases). V lost 6 bases to trimming and J lost 5 bases, with 16 bases between them. This CDR3 spans 14 amino acids. Germline V gene lookup returns CDR1 MNHEY and CDR2 SVGEGT.

This clonotype was detected a few times. The chain recombines TRBV20-1 with TRBJ1-2, with 9 bases identical to TRBD1. The CDR3 is 14 residues long. Trimming took 3 bases from V and 5 from J; bases not matched to a gene: 7. CDR1 and CDR2 from the germline V gene are DFQATT and SNEGSKA (reference sequence). CDR3 in amino acids: CSARADRGSYGYTF. In nucleotides, the CDR3 is TGCAGTGCTAGGGCGGACAGGGGAAGTTATGGCTACACCTTC.

As for this clonotype: A much larger clone differs from this one at a single base, so this may be a read error. CDR3 nucleotide sequence: TGTGCCAGCGGTCGTAGCGGTCCCACGAGCTCCTACGAGCAGTACTTC. This encodes CASGRSGPTSSYEQYF. This chain uses TRBV3-1 with TRBJ2-7, with D tentatively TRBD2 (6 bases). The V end was cut by 8 bases, the J end by 0 bases, with 20 bases between. The germline V gene has CDR1 LGHDT and CDR2 YNNKEL (reference sequence). The CDR3 has 16 amino acids.

This sequence joins TRBV5-4 and TRBJ1-3; D might be TRBD1 (5 bases). Germline lookup yields CDR1 SGHNT and CDR2 YYREEE (reference sequence). V lost 4 bases, J lost 2 bases, and 13 bases lay in between. The length of the CDR3 is 15 residues. This CDR3 is CASSAGRSAGNTIYF. The DNA of the CDR3 is TGTGCCAGCAGCGCGGGACGGAGCGCTGGAAACACCATATATTTT.

This clonotype has just a few counts. This chain connects TRBV27 to TRBJ2-5; D perhaps matches TRBD1 (6 bases). The length of the CDR3 is 14 residues. Germline lookup yields CDR1 MNHEY and CDR2 SMNVEV (reference sequence). V gave up 8 bases and J gave up 4 bases, with 17 bases separating them. CDR3 loop: CASSSLMGAETQYF. The CDR3 region has the DNA TGTGCCAGCTCCTCCCTTATGGGGGCAGAGACCCAGTACTTC.

In its sample, this clonotype was seen many times. The chain employs TRBV12-3 or TRBV12-4 and TRBJ1-1; D is unclear. This CDR3 contains 13 residues. V shed 4 bases and J shed 1 base, with 7 bases lying between them. In nucleotides, the CDR3 is TGTGCCAGCAGTTGGTCACAGAACACTGAAGCTTTCTTT. This sequence encodes CASSWSQNTEAFF.

This chain joins TRBV7-7 and TRBJ2-1, with TRBD1 matching 7 bases. CDR1 is SSHAT, CDR2 FNYEAQ, per germline (reference sequence). Trimming removed 5 bases from V and 2 bases from J; junction bases left unmatched: 3. This CDR3 comprises 14 residues. The CDR3 loop is CASSEGAPYNEQFF. CDR3 DNA: TGTGCCAGCAGCGAGGGGGCCCCCTACAATGAGCAGTTCTTC.

The sample holds a few counts of this clonotype. This rearrangement joins TRBV19 to TRBJ1-1; TRBD1 might be the D (6 bases). Germline assignment: CDR1 LNHDA and CDR2 SQIVND (reference sequence). CDR3 size: 13 residues. Trimming took 6 bases from V and 6 from J, leaving 14 bases between them. The CDR3 DNA sequence: TGTGCCAGTAGGGGGACAAATAAACCTGAAGCTTTCTTT. It is translated as CASRGTNKPEAFF.

This clonotype has ten or more counts. The J gene is TRBJ2-3, the V gene TRBV7-2; no firm D call. The CDR3 extends over 15 amino acids. The germline V and J ends were trimmed by 5 bases and 4 bases, with 16 bases remaining between them. Germline CDR1 SGHTA, CDR2 FQGNSA. CDR3 loop: CASSPVAVWPDTQYF. In DNA form, the CDR3 reads TGTGCCAGCAGCCCCGTGGCTGTCTGGCCAGATACGCAGTATTTT.

The rearrangement links TRBV20-1 to TRBJ1-6; no reliable D call. Germline CDR1 and CDR2: DFQATT and SNEGSKA (reference sequence). Trimming removed 0 bases at V and 10 bases at J, with 16 bases between. This CDR3 comprises 15 residues. DNA of the CDR3: TGCAGTGCTAGAGATAGTCCCCTATCGCGGTCACCCCTCCACTTT. This codes for CSARDSPLSRSPLHF.

This clonotype was seen more than once but under ten times. The V gene is TRBV12-3 or TRBV12-4, the J gene TRBJ2-3; D is unclear. The CDR3 runs 14 residues. Trimming removed 6 bases from V and 5 bases from J, with 15 bases in between. The CDR3, as DNA: TGTGCCAGCAGCCTTCGACTGTCGATAGATACGCAGTATTTT. Protein: CASSLRLSIDTQYF.

The V call is TRBV2, the J call TRBJ2-7; 14 bases are shared with TRBD2. Germline CDR1 SNHLY, CDR2 FYNNEI. V dropped 6 bases and J dropped 0; count of bases not matched to a gene: 1. The CDR3 is 15 residues long. The CDR3 DNA reads as TGTGCCAGCAGAGGACTAGCGGGGGGCTCCTACGAGCAGTACTTC. Protein sequence: CASRGLAGGSYEQYF.

This clonotype was found many times. V gene TRBV20-1 combines with J gene TRBJ1-1; TRBD1 is a possible D gene (5 bases). From germline, CDR1 is DFQATT and CDR2 SNEGSKA (reference sequence). This CDR3 is built from 13 residues. The V end lost 2 bases, the J end lost 4 bases, and 11 bases lay between the germline ends. The CDR3 DNA follows: TGCAGTGCTAGACGGAGGGGCGGCACTGAAGCTTTCTTT. This gives the protein CSARRRGGTEAFF.

Many counts were recorded for this clonotype. The chain combines TRBV10-3 with TRBJ1-1; TRBD1 might be the D (5 bases). Deletions cut 7 bases from V and 0 bases from J, with 15 bases between. From germline, CDR1 is ENHRY and CDR2 SYGVKD. This CDR3 has 15 amino acids. The CDR3 nucleotides are TGTGCCATCATGGGGGAGACAGATATGAACACTGAAGCTTTCTTT. Amino acids: CAIMGETDMNTEAFF.

With respect to this clonotype: Since a much larger clone is just one base distant, this may be a read error. This chain links TRBV20-1 with TRBJ2-1; no firm D call. Germline V CDR1 and CDR2: DFQATT, SNEGSKA (reference sequence). This CDR3 contains 13 residues. Between the trimmed V and J ends, which lost 5 bases and 7 bases, there was a span of 15 bases. CDR3 protein: CSAGVLFGNEQFF. In DNA form, the CDR3 reads TGCAGTGCTGGAGTACTGTTTGGGAATGAGCAGTTCTTC.

The CDR3: CASRGQRSYGYTF. In DNA, the CDR3 is TGCGCCAGCAGGGGACAAAGAAGCTATGGCTACACCTTC. The V and J genes are TRBV4-3 and TRBJ1-2, with D maybe TRBD1 (6 bases). There are 13 residues in the CDR3. The V gene's germline CDR1 is LGHNA and CDR2 YSLEER. V was trimmed by 6 bases and J by 4 bases, leaving 12 bases between them.

This clonotype was observed a handful of times. The chain uses TRBV11-2 and TRBJ1-6; D gene ambiguous. Per germline, CDR1 SGHAT and CDR2 FQNNGV. Deletions cut 0 bases from V and 7 bases from J, with 13 bases between. CDR3 size: 16 residues. DNA of the CDR3: TGTGCCAGCAGCTTAGAGCCCCGGACGCTAAATTCACCCCTCCACTTT. This gives the protein CASSLEPRTLNSPLHF. Drawing the rest from reference TRBV11-2 and TRBJ1-6, the complete variable domain is EAGVAQSPRYKIIEKRQSVAFWCNPISGHATLYWYQQILGQGPKLLIQFQNNGVVDDSQLPKDRFSAERLKGVDSTLKIQPAKLEDSAVYLCASSLEPRTLNSPLHFGNGTRLTVT.

As to this clonotype: A much larger clone is a single base away; this may be a read error. This rearrangement joins TRBV27 to TRBJ2-7; D not resolved. V was pared by 6 bases and J by 2 bases, with 17 bases between. The CDR3 loop spans 15 amino acids. Germline V lookup: CDR1 MNHEY, CDR2 SMNVEV (reference sequence). CDR3 protein: CASSPELRITYEQYF. Here the CDR3 DNA reads TGTGCCAGCAGCCCGGAACTCAGGATAACCTACGAGCAGTACTTC.

V is TRBV4-2 and J is TRBJ2-2; 7 nucleotides agree with TRBD2. CDR1 is LGHNA and CDR2 is YNFKEQ in the germline V gene. With V trimmed by 4 bases and J by 6 bases, 11 bases remained unmatched. The CDR3 runs to 16 residues. In nucleotides, the CDR3 is TGTGCCAGCAGCCCGACCGGGACTATTGTTTCCGGGGAGCTGTTTTTT. This codes for CASSPTGTIVSGELFF.

The chain employs TRBV13 and TRBJ2-7; 7 bases match TRBD1. With V trimmed by 5 bases and J by 0 bases, 7 bases remained unmatched. This CDR3 is 15 amino acids long. CDR1 PRHDT and CDR2 FYEKMQ come from the germline V gene (reference sequence). CDR3 in DNA: TGTGCCAGCAGCACGCAGGGGGTAAGCTCCTACGAGCAGTACTTC. This gives the protein CASSTQGVSSYEQYF.

This clonotype was detected ten times or more. The CDR3 protein is CASSLGQGFENIQYF. CDR3 DNA sequence: TGCGCCAGCAGCCTGGGACAGGGGTTTGAAAACATTCAGTACTTC. V gene TRBV5-1 combines with J gene TRBJ2-4; 10 bases line up with TRBD1. The CDR3 length is 15 residues. Trimming removed 4 bases from V and 5 bases from J; junction bases left unmatched: 6. Germline lookup yields CDR1 SGHRS and CDR2 YFSETQ.

The J gene is TRBJ2-5, the V gene TRBV5-1, with no clear D. The length of the CDR3 is 16 residues. V dropped 0 bases and J dropped 2 bases, with 14 bases sitting between them. Germline assignment: CDR1 SGHRS and CDR2 YFSETQ. CDR3 in amino acids: CASSLEAVGPQETQYF. The CDR3 coding sequence is TGCGCCAGCAGCTTGGAGGCAGTGGGCCCTCAAGAGACCCAGTACTTC.

The chain employs TRBV7-8 and TRBJ1-5, with D maybe TRBD1 (5 bases). The germline V and J ends were trimmed by 1 base and 0 bases, with 10 bases remaining between them. Germline CDR1 and CDR2: SGHVS and FQNEAQ. The length of the CDR3 is 16 residues. The CDR3 DNA follows: TGTGCCAGCAGCTTAGTTCCCAGGGCTAGCAATCAGCCCCAGCATTTT. It is translated as CASSLVPRASNQPQHF.

For this clonotype: It may be a read error: a sequence one base away is much more abundant. This chain connects TRBV4-3 to TRBJ1-6; TRBD1 aligns across 9 bases. Germline V gene sequence: CDR1 LGHNA, CDR2 YSLEER. The CDR3 is 15 amino acids. DNA for the CDR3: TGCGCCAGCTGCCAACAGACAGGGGGTGATTCACCCCTCCACTTT. This gives the protein CASCQQTGGDSPLHF.

The sample holds a few counts of this clonotype. CDR3 amino acids: CATKFLGATYEQYF. The CDR3 coding sequence is TGTGCCACCAAGTTCCTGGGGGCGACCTACGAGCAGTACTTC. The genes are TRBV6-1 and TRBJ2-7; TRBD1 is a possible D gene (6 bases). CDR3 size: 14 residues. V lost 10 bases and J 2 bases, leaving 18 bases between the germline ends. CDR1 is MNHNS, CDR2 SASEGT, per germline.